The 9 T cell receptor beta chains below all came from one sample that was sequenced in a study of T cells after yellow fever vaccination (dated 2019 in TCRdb). Library preparation employed 5' RACE. The sequencer listed for this sample is Illumina NovaSeq 6000. TCRdb passed the public sequencing reads through fastp at Q25 and MiXCR, retaining productive beta sequences. Rows matching on CDR3 protein sequence are summarized as one entry with the most common DNA and genes. Here the sample has hundreds of thousands of distinct CDR3 sequences; around 3.6% occur a single time. Around 22% of the sample comes from the top ten. Per the publication, the treatment or condition label means: live attenuated yellow fever vaccine strain. Sequenced here: PBMCs, sampled on the day of the yellow fever booster vaccination. The receptors were gathered from a man between 18 and 35 years old who received the YFV17D yellow fever vaccine.

This clonotype was counted a few times. The genes are TRBV10-3 and TRBJ2-3; 10 bases map to TRBD2. The CDR3 is made up of 16 amino acids. V was pared by 2 bases and J by 0 bases, with 2 bases of the junction left unmatched. Germline V gives CDR1 ENHRY, CDR2 SYGVKD. CDR3 in amino acids: CAISETSGASTDTQYF. The CDR3 DNA is TGTGCCATCAGTGAGACTAGCGGGGCTAGCACAGATACGCAGTATTTT.

V usage is TRBV20-1 and J usage is TRBJ1-2; unclear D gene. V lost 2 bases to trimming and J lost 2 bases, with 9 bases between them. This CDR3 is 13 amino acids long. The germline V gene has CDR1 DFQATT and CDR2 SNEGSKA (reference sequence). The CDR3 region has the DNA TGCAGTGCTAGAATCCATCCCAACTATGGCTACACCTTC. Its protein product is CSARIHPNYGYTF.

The chain combines TRBV9 with TRBJ1-1; D remains ambiguous. This CDR3 region has 13 residues. V lost 0 bases and J 1 base, leaving 4 bases between the germline ends. Germline V gene lookup returns CDR1 SGDLS and CDR2 YYNGEE. CDR3 region: CASSVGSNTEAFF. DNA of the CDR3: TGTGCCAGCAGCGTAGGTTCGAACACTGAAGCTTTCTTT. The full variable domain, in which reference TRBV9 and TRBJ1-1 provide the parts outside the CDR3, is DSGVTQTPKHLITATGQRVTLRCSPRSGDLSVYWYQQSLDQGLQFLIQYYNGEERAKGNILERFSAQQFPDLHSELNLSSLELGDSALYFCASSVGSNTEAFFGQGTRLTVV.

The chain has TRBV14 and TRBJ1-1, with unresolved D. Germline CDR1 SGHDN, CDR2 FVKESK. The CDR3 sequence is 14 residues long. V was pared by 0 bases and J by 6 bases, with 11 bases between. The CDR3 sequence: CASSQDDPGPEAFF. CDR3 in DNA: TGTGCCAGCAGCCAAGATGATCCTGGCCCTGAAGCTTTCTTT. The whole variable domain, remainder taken from reference TRBV14 and TRBJ1-1, is EAGVTQFPSHSVIEKGQTVTLRCDPISGHDNLYWYRRVMGKEIKFLLHFVKESKQDESGMPNNRFLAERTGGTYSTLKVQPAELEDSGVYFCASSQDDPGPEAFFGQGTRLTVV.

The table lists this clonotype with a few counts. The chain carries TRBV6-5 and TRBJ1-2; 7 nucleotides line up with TRBD1. This CDR3 contains 13 residues. Per germline, CDR1 MNHEY and CDR2 SVGAGI. V lost 7 bases and J lost 4; bases outside the gene matches: 6. This CDR3 reads CASKGDRVYGYTF. Written as DNA, the CDR3 is TGTGCCAGCAAGGGTGACAGGGTCTATGGCTACACCTTC.

This clonotype was seen at least ten times. The rearrangement joins TRBV5-5 to TRBJ2-2; possibly TRBD1 or TRBD2 for D (6 bases each). Looked up from germline, CDR1 is SGHKS and CDR2 is YYEKEE (reference sequence). Trimming took off 1 base at V and 5 bases at J, with 15 bases between the two ends. The CDR3 has 16 residues. The CDR3 nucleotides are TGTGCCAGCAGCTTGCCGGGGGCGCTGGGTACCGGGGAGCTGTTTTTT. It specifies CASSLPGALGTGELFF.

Ten or more counts support this clonotype. This rearrangement joins TRBV7-9 to TRBJ1-4; possible D gene TRBD1, 6 bases. The CDR3 totals 13 residues. The germline V and J ends were trimmed by 4 bases and 8 bases, with 11 bases remaining between them. CDR1 SEHNR and CDR2 FQNEAQ come from the germline V gene (reference sequence). In DNA, the CDR3 is TGTGCCAGCAGCTCGACAGGAGAAGAAAAACTGTTTTTT. This translates into CASSSTGEEKLFF.

The CDR3 spells CASSFQGSIDYGYTF. CDR3 DNA: TGCGCCAGCAGCTTCCAGGGGTCTATAGACTATGGCTACACCTTC. The chain is built from TRBV5-1 and TRBJ1-2, with a tentative D call TRBD1 (6 bases). The CDR3 is made up of 15 amino acids. The V end lost 2 bases, the J end lost 3 bases, and 14 bases lay between the germline ends. Germline lookup yields CDR1 SGHRS and CDR2 YFSETQ.

A few counts support this clonotype. The rearrangement joins TRBV5-1 to TRBJ1-5; D not certain. This CDR3 is 16 amino acids long. V lost 0 bases and J lost 0, with 10 bases in between. CDR1 and CDR2 (germline): SGHRS, YFSETQ. CDR3 bases: TGCGCCAGCAGCTTGGACTGGGGTTATAGCAATCAGCCCCAGCATTTT. This encodes CASSLDWGYSNQPQHF.